These 5 T cell receptor beta chains share one sample of origin, sequenced in a study of blood T cell repertoires in COVID-19. Generated by immunoSEQ multiplex PCR, the TCRdb table keeps only in-frame clones and is missing some. The sample includes roughly 250,000 clones, around 82% seen only once; the top ten take 4.5% to 6%. Sequenced: peripheral blood. These receptors originate from an elderly woman with active or convalescent COVID-19.

V gene TRBV2 combines with J gene TRBJ2-2, with a tentative D call TRBD1 (6 bases). V lost 6 bases and J 4 bases, leaving 12 bases between the germline ends. The V gene's germline CDR1 is SNHLY and CDR2 FYNNEI. CDR3 length: 14 residues. CDR3 sequence: CASRAGQSTGELFF. The DNA of the CDR3 is TGTGCCAGCAGGGCTGGACAGAGCACCGGGGAGCTGTTTTTT.

The V gene is TRBV28, the J gene TRBJ1-1; maybe TRBD1 (6 bases). This CDR3 comprises 14 residues. Trimming shortened V by 3 bases and J by 4 bases, and 12 bases separated the two germline ends. Germline V lookup: CDR1 MDHEN, CDR2 SYDVKM. The CDR3 coding sequence is TGTGCCAGCAGTTTCGGGGGAGGGGGCACTGAAGCTTTCTTT. As protein: CASSFGGGGTEAFF.

The chain's CDR3 is CASTPGTGEKLFF. For the CDR3, the DNA is TGTGCCAGCACCCCAGGGACAGGAGAAAAACTGTTTTTT. The chain employs TRBV2 and TRBJ1-4; TRBD1 aligns across 8 bases. V dropped 7 bases and J dropped 8; count of bases not matched to a gene: 6. Germline V gene lookup returns CDR1 SNHLY and CDR2 FYNNEI. The CDR3 totals 13 residues.

CDR3 nucleotides: TGTGCCAGCAGCCTGGGACTAAACCAAGAGACCCAGTACTTC. Amino acids: CASSLGLNQETQYF. The chain uses TRBV5-4 and TRBJ2-5, with TRBD2 matching 7 bases. With 4 bases clipped from V and 0 bases from J, the junction kept 3 bases outside the gene matches. The CDR3 has 14 residues. The V gene's germline CDR1 is SGHNT and CDR2 YYREEE (reference sequence).

This sequence joins TRBV6-4 and TRBJ1-2, with 7 bases identical to TRBD1. The germline gives CDR1 MRHNA, CDR2 SNTAGT. The CDR3 extends over 15 amino acids. J gave up 8 bases and V 2 bases, and 11 bases lay outside the gene matches. CDR3 nucleotide sequence: TGTGCCAGCAGTGACGGGACAGCAGCCGGCCGAGGCTACACCTTC. This codes for CASSDGTAAGRGYTF.